A selection of T cell receptor beta chains follows, all from one sample in a study of blood T cell repertoires in COVID-19. Clones were read by immunoSEQ multiplex PCR, and TCRdb kept only the in-frame ones, dropping some. Of tens of thousands of clones listed, around 89% are singletons. The sample consisted of peripheral blood. The receptors shown here come from a human donor in a cohort sampled during active COVID-19. Each CDR3 is given with its conserved first and last residue.

TRBJ1-1 | TRBV6-5 | 14 | CASSQEGWGTEAFF
TRBJ2-7 | TRBV7-9 | 16 | CASSYALGGSTYEQYF
TRBJ1-1 | TRBV18 | 18 | CASSKNQLTGGMNTEAFF
TRBJ1-2 | TRBV5-5 | 15 | CASSLESGIAYGYTF
TRBJ1-1 | TRBV30 | 14 | CAWISTGRRSEAFF
TRBJ2-7 | TRBV6-2/TRBV6-3 | 17 | CASSSGTSGRSSYEQYF
TRBJ2-2 | TRBV6-6 | 16 | CASNSGTGVNTGELFF
TRBJ2-1 | TRBV24-1 | 14 | CATSAHDRPNEQFF
TRBJ1-2 | TRBV9 | 13 | CASSVRGGEGYTF
TRBJ2-4 | TRBV6-6 | 15 | CASSHSTSAKNIQYF
TRBJ2-3 | TRBV28 | 16 | CASRSQPGLDTDTQYF
TRBJ2-7 | TRBV21-1 | 11 | CASTPPYEQYF
TRBJ1-6 | TRBV6-6 | 18 | CASSRSAPGQHYNSPLHF
TRBJ1-1 | TRBV10-2 | 13 | CASSRQGETEAFF
TRBJ1-2 | TRBV30 | 13 | CAWSISREKGYTF
TRBJ2-7 | TRBV4-1 | 13 | CASSRDNSYEQYF
TRBJ1-1 | TRBV6-5 | 13 | CASTSDTSREAFF
TRBJ1-3 | TRBV7-2 | 16 | CASSLNPGVSGNTIYF
TRBJ1-1 | TRBV7-2 | 10 | CASGIAEAFF
TRBJ2-5 | TRBV7-9 | 14 | CASSYRTNQETQYF
TRBJ1-2 | TRBV5-4 | 16 | CATTRRGGALIYGYTF
TRBJ2-2 | TRBV7-3 | 13 | CASSPGDTGELFF
TRBJ1-1 | TRBV5-1 | 16 | CASSIGTGDMNTEAFF
TRBJ2-7 | TRBV19 | 13 | CASSTVPRGEQYF
TRBJ2-5 | TRBV27 | 15 | CASSYSGTYQETQYF
TRBJ2-7 | TRBV7-2 | 12 | CASSSGFYEQYF
TRBJ2-1 | TRBV9 | 15 | CASSVATRAYNEQFF
TRBJ1-1 | TRBV7-9 | 14 | CASSPRQGGGEAFF
TRBJ2-1 | TRBV7-3 | 20 | CASSLTGASGGSSSYNEQFF
TRBJ2-7 | TRBV27 | 14 | CASARGSDSYEQYF
TRBJ2-1 | TRBV5-1 | 12 | CASSDTGVEQFF
TRBJ1-5 | TRBV10-3 | 16 | CAISESRVGGRQPQHF
TRBJ2-7 | TRBV29-1 | 13 | CSVRTGQNYEQYF
TRBJ2-1 | TRBV7-9 | 14 | CASSLVRQGVEQFF
TRBJ1-5 | TRBV28 | 15 | CASSRIQGRNQPQHF
TRBJ1-1 | TRBV15 | 12 | CATSRARVGTFF
TRBJ2-7 | TRBV28 | 12 | CASTSASYEQYF
TRBJ1-3 | TRBV9 | 16 | CASSATDSPSGNTIYF
TRBJ2-3 | TRBV7-3 | 13 | CASSLTVRDTQYF
TRBJ1-2 | TRBV4-3 | 15 | CASSQDLGANYGYTF
TRBJ2-5 | TRBV5-4 | 16 | CASSSASGRGRETQYF
TRBJ2-1 | TRBV9 | 15 | CASSVDLAAYNEQFF
TRBJ1-1 | TRBV4-2 | 17 | CASSRNQGRSSKTEAFF
TRBJ2-5 | TRBV12-3/TRBV12-4 | 13 | CASSFQGRETQYF
TRBJ1-2 | TRBV2 | 14 | CASSDQGSNYGYTF
TRBJ1-2 | TRBV6-1 | 17 | CASSAEDSLLRNYGYTF
TRBJ1-2 | TRBV7-2 | 12 | CASSETGYGYTF
TRBJ1-1 | TRBV7-2 | 14 | CASSFLEGVTEAFF
TRBJ2-7 | TRBV10-3 | 14 | CAIMLTSGTSEQYF
TRBJ2-7 | TRBV12-3/TRBV12-4 | 13 | CASSFSGSHEQYF
TRBJ1-1 | TRBV7-9 | 13 | CASSVDRGAEAFF